This T cell receptor beta chain was retrieved from a study of blood T cell repertoires in COVID-19. Study-wide context: Acute and convalescent COVID-19 specimens originated in the United States, Italy and Spain. In each case, the material was cDNA or gDNA derived from T cells, B-cell-depleted T cells, or PBMCs.

V lost 6 bases to trimming and J lost 2 bases; unmatched junction nucleotides: 4. This CDR3 comprises 14 residues. Germline CDR1 LNHDA, CDR2 SQIVND (reference sequence). In the study's own analysis: Estimated nucleated cell counts came from reference gene primer amplification. Clones were read by immunoSEQ multiplex PCR, and TCRdb kept only the in-frame ones, dropping some. That table supplies the V and J calls and clone size; D and trimming were determined from the DNA. The data contain 240,000 or so clones, approximately 86% of them singletons. The source material was peripheral blood. The clonotype was recovered from a woman aged 25 to 39 who had recovered from COVID-19. The chain recombines TRBV19 with TRBJ2-3; TRBD2 matches 8 bases. CDR3 residues: CASRGLAYTDTQYF. In nucleotides, the CDR3 is TGTGCCAGTAGAGGACTAGCATACACAGATACGCAGTATTTT.